The next 8 T cell receptor beta chains were all read from a single sample in a study of neurological immune-mediated disorders. Each CDR3 protein gets one entry after TCRdb re-called the 5' RACE reads with MiXCR. The data contain approximately 84,000 distinct CDR3 sequences, 4.3% of them singletons. The time point is: longitudinal time-point 3. The sequencing input was PBMCs. These receptors were collected from a woman aged 55-70 years with multiple sclerosis.

This clonotype was counted many times. The chain recombines TRBV9 with TRBJ1-2; unclear D gene. CDR3 length: 16 amino acids. V gave up 0 bases and J gave up 3 bases, with 15 bases separating them. Germline lookup yields CDR1 SGDLS and CDR2 YYNGEE. This CDR3 is CASSVEARVGYYGYTF. The CDR3, as DNA: TGTGCCAGCAGCGTAGAGGCACGGGTTGGGTACTATGGCTACACCTTC.

This clonotype was counted many times. The V gene is TRBV6-5, the J gene TRBJ2-5; D is perhaps TRBD2 (7 bases). The V gene's germline CDR1 is MNHEY and CDR2 SVGAGI. Deletions cut 0 bases from V and 6 bases from J, with 14 bases between. The CDR3 has 15 amino acids. This chain's CDR3 is CASSYSGGGGKTQYF. The CDR3 region has the DNA TGTGCCAGCAGTTACTCCGGCGGGGGCGGGAAGACCCAGTACTTC.

This clonotype was seen many times. The chain is built from TRBV27 and TRBJ2-7; D is uncertain. The CDR3 consists of 14 residues. V was clipped by 2 bases and J by 2 bases, with 10 bases between them. From germline, CDR1 is MNHEY and CDR2 SMNVEV (reference sequence). The CDR3 protein is CASSLKDRPYEQYF. The CDR3 bases are TGTGCCAGCAGTTTAAAGGACCGACCCTACGAGCAGTACTTC.

This clonotype was counted ten times or more. This chain joins TRBV7-9 and TRBJ2-5; 8 nucleotides match TRBD1. V was clipped by 8 bases and J by 5 bases; unmatched bases: 4. This CDR3 has 12 amino acids. Germline CDR1 and CDR2: SEHNR and FQNEAQ (reference sequence). The CDR3 spells CASQGAGETQYF. DNA for the CDR3: TGTGCCAGCCAGGGGGCGGGGGAGACCCAGTACTTC.

This clonotype has a count of ten or more. The chain is built from TRBV5-1 and TRBJ1-5; 7 bases fit TRBD1. The CDR3 is 15 amino acids. CDR1 is SGHRS and CDR2 is YFSETQ in the germline V gene. J was trimmed by 3 bases and V by 0 bases; bases with no gene match: 3. The CDR3 protein is CASSLAGQDNQPQHF. CDR3 nucleotide sequence: TGCGCCAGCAGCTTGGCCGGACAGGACAATCAGCCCCAGCATTTT.

This clonotype was observed at least ten times. The chain carries TRBV5-1 and TRBJ1-5; no firm D call. The length of the CDR3 is 14 residues. V lost 0 bases and J lost 7, with 11 bases in between. Per the germline V gene, CDR1 is SGHRS and CDR2 is YFSETQ. CDR3 nucleotides: TGCGCCAGCAGCTTGGAGGGAGGTCGCCAGCCCCAGCATTTT. This gives the protein CASSLEGGRQPQHF. The full variable domain, completed using reference TRBV5-1 and TRBJ1-5, is KAGVTQTPRYLIKTRGQQVTLSCSPISGHRSVSWYQQTPGQGLQFLFEYFSETQRNKGNFPGRFSGRQFSNSRSEMNVSTLELGDSALYLCASSLEGGRQPQHFGDGTRLSIL.

This clonotype was seen ten or more times. Here the CDR3 reads CASSGTGKYEQYF. The DNA of the CDR3 is TGTGCCAGCAGTGGGACAGGGAAATACGAGCAGTACTTC. This chain uses TRBV27 with TRBJ2-7; TRBD1 matches 9 bases. Germline V CDR1 and CDR2: MNHEY, SMNVEV (reference sequence). With V trimmed by 5 bases and J by 4 bases, 3 bases remained unmatched. This CDR3 has 13 residues.

This clonotype has at least ten counts. The chain is built from TRBV7-2 and TRBJ1-2, with 7 positions matching TRBD1. Per germline, CDR1 SGHTA and CDR2 FQGNSA. The CDR3 is made up of 13 amino acids. With 6 bases clipped from V and 7 bases from J, the junction kept 8 bases outside the gene matches. CDR3 loop: CASSSKGALGYTF. The CDR3, as DNA: TGTGCCAGCAGTTCAAAGGGGGCACTTGGCTACACCTTC.